This is a list of T cell receptor beta chains from one sample in a study of Graves' ophthalmopathy and Graves' hyperthyroidism. MiXCR, run by TCRdb on the multiplex PCR reads, gives a single entry per CDR3 protein. The table shows 45,000 to 60,000 distinct CDR3 sequences, with approximately 52% occurring only once. The sample comprised peripheral blood. The receptor set was obtained from an adult woman with Graves' ophthalmopathy. CDR3s include the opening cysteine and the closing phenylalanine or tryptophan. The D gene is left open where the match is weak. Not every row has a clone size; where given, it reads once, few, many or a size class.

j_call: TRBJ2-1; d_call: NA; clone_size: NA; v_call: TRBV29-1; cdr3_aa: CSAGRGRCNEQFF; cdr3_nt: TGCAGCGCCGGACGGGGGAGATGCAATGAGCAGTTCTTC
j_call: TRBJ2-1; d_call: TRBD1; clone_size: medium-sized; v_call: TRBV10-3; cdr3_aa: CAISNDRGQIEQFF; cdr3_nt: TGTGCCATCAGTAACGACAGGGGGCAGATTGAGCAGTTCTTC
j_call: TRBJ1-5; d_call: NA; clone_size: NA; v_call: TRBV7-9; cdr3_aa: CASSPDSSNQPQHF; cdr3_nt: TGTGCCAGCAGCCCCGACAGTAGCAATCAGCCCCAGCATTTT
j_call: TRBJ2-7; d_call: TRBD2; clone_size: NA; v_call: TRBV29-1; cdr3_aa: CSVDAGGINEQYF; cdr3_nt: TGCAGCGTAGACGCGGGAGGGATCAACGAGCAGTACTTC
j_call: TRBJ2-3; d_call: TRBD2; clone_size: many; v_call: TRBV20-1; cdr3_aa: CSASSGSTDTQYF; cdr3_nt: TGCAGTGCTAGTAGCGGGAGCACAGATACGCAGTATTTT
j_call: TRBJ2-7; d_call: TRBD2; clone_size: many; v_call: TRBV28; cdr3_aa: CASSPTVPGLAGVYEQYF; cdr3_nt: TGTGCCAGCAGTCCTACCGTACCGGGACTAGCGGGAGTCTACGAGCAGTACTTC
j_call: TRBJ2-7; d_call: NA; clone_size: many; v_call: TRBV20-1; cdr3_aa: CSARDPGDPNEQYF; cdr3_nt: TGCAGTGCTAGAGACCCGGGAGACCCCAACGAGCAGTACTTC
j_call: TRBJ1-5; d_call: NA; clone_size: many; v_call: TRBV20-1; cdr3_aa: CSARETAYNQPQHF; cdr3_nt: TGCAGTGCTAGAGAGACAGCTTATAATCAGCCCCAGCATTTT
j_call: TRBJ2-7; d_call: NA; clone_size: once; v_call: TRBV4-1; cdr3_aa: CARSQGLQVYGQYF; cdr3_nt: TGCGCCCGCAGCCAAGGATTACAGGTGTACGGGCAGTACTTC
j_call: TRBJ2-2; d_call: NA; clone_size: NA; v_call: TRBV11-1; cdr3_aa: CAGRLGPSGGELFF; cdr3_nt: TGTGCCGGCAGGCTTGGGCCATCGGGCGGGGAGCTGTTTTTT
j_call: TRBJ1-5; d_call: TRBD1; clone_size: many; v_call: TRBV19; cdr3_aa: CASTPSGGQAFYSNQPQHF; cdr3_nt: TGTGCCAGTACTCCCTCGGGGGGACAGGCCTTTTATAGCAATCAGCCCCAGCATTTT
j_call: TRBJ2-1; d_call: TRBD2; clone_size: NA; v_call: TRBV20-1; cdr3_aa: CSASSMTSSSTDTQFF; cdr3_nt: TGCAGTGCTAGTTCCATGACTAGCTCTAGCACAGATACGCAGTTCTTC
j_call: TRBJ2-2; d_call: NA; clone_size: many; v_call: TRBV12-3/TRBV12-4; cdr3_aa: CASSPSGATGELFF; cdr3_nt: TGTGCCAGCAGTCCATCCGGCGCCACCGGGGAGCTGTTTTTT
j_call: TRBJ2-7; d_call: TRBD2; clone_size: many; v_call: TRBV7-2; cdr3_aa: CASSPAGAKAYEQYF; cdr3_nt: TGTGCCAGCAGCCCAGCGGGGGCTAAAGCCTACGAGCAGTACTTC
j_call: TRBJ2-7; d_call: TRBD1; clone_size: many; v_call: TRBV6-1; cdr3_aa: CASRSGQVYYEQYF; cdr3_nt: TGTGCCAGCAGGTCGGGACAGGTCTACTACGAGCAGTACTTC
j_call: TRBJ1-5; d_call: NA; clone_size: NA; v_call: TRBV7-2; cdr3_aa: CASSFAGTSRGNQPHF; cdr3_nt: TGTGCCAGCAGCTTCGCCGGGACCTCAAGGGGGAATCAGCCCCATTTT
j_call: TRBJ2-1; d_call: NA; clone_size: many; v_call: TRBV6-5; cdr3_aa: CASSYGVDLGQFF; cdr3_nt: TGTGCCAGCAGTTACGGGGTTGACTTAGGGCAGTTCTTC
j_call: TRBJ1-1; d_call: NA; clone_size: NA; v_call: TRBV12-3/TRBV12-4; cdr3_aa: CASSSRSTEAFF; cdr3_nt: TGTGCCAGCAGTTCCCGGAGCACCGAAGCTTTCTTT
j_call: TRBJ2-3; d_call: NA; clone_size: NA; v_call: TRBV20-1; cdr3_aa: CNAGRTRGTDTQYF; cdr3_nt: TGCAATGCTGGCAGGACAAGGGGAACAGATACGCAGTATTTT
j_call: TRBJ2-7; d_call: NA; clone_size: NA; v_call: TRBV7-9; cdr3_aa: CASTWGRIPYEQYF; cdr3_nt: TGTGCCAGCACCTGGGGACGGATACCCTACGAGCAGTACTTC
j_call: TRBJ2-1; d_call: TRBD1; clone_size: many; v_call: TRBV6-2/TRBV6-3; cdr3_aa: CASLDRVGSYNEQFF; cdr3_nt: TGTGCCAGTCTTGACAGGGTAGGGTCCTACAATGAGCAGTTCTTC
j_call: TRBJ2-3; d_call: TRBD2; clone_size: many; v_call: TRBV20-1; cdr3_aa: CSARDLRAGEADTQYF; cdr3_nt: TGCAGTGCTAGAGACTTAAGGGCGGGAGAGGCAGATACGCAGTATTTT
j_call: TRBJ1-1; d_call: NA; clone_size: many; v_call: TRBV7-2; cdr3_aa: CASSPDSPNTEAFF; cdr3_nt: TGTGCCAGCAGCCCCGACAGTCCGAACACTGAAGCTTTCTTT
j_call: TRBJ2-2; d_call: NA; clone_size: many; v_call: TRBV29-1; cdr3_aa: CSVGGGMDTGELFF; cdr3_nt: TGCAGCGTTGGTGGCGGGATGGACACCGGGGAGCTGTTTTTT
j_call: TRBJ2-1; d_call: NA; clone_size: few; v_call: TRBV12-2; cdr3_aa: CASRADRDNEQFF; cdr3_nt: TGTGCAAGTCGCGCGGACAGGGACAATGAGCAGTTCTTC
j_call: TRBJ1-2; d_call: NA; clone_size: medium-sized; v_call: TRBV19; cdr3_aa: CASTRGDIGGYTF; cdr3_nt: TGTGCCAGTACCCGAGGTGACATCGGTGGCTACACCTTC
j_call: TRBJ1-1; d_call: NA; clone_size: many; v_call: TRBV30; cdr3_aa: CAANLRGLNTEAFF; cdr3_nt: TGTGCCGCAAATCTTAGGGGCCTGAACACTGAAGCTTTCTTT
j_call: TRBJ2-7; d_call: NA; clone_size: NA; v_call: TRBV19; cdr3_aa: CASSIGQYF; cdr3_nt: TGTGCCAGTAGTATAGGACAGTACTTC
j_call: TRBJ2-3; d_call: NA; clone_size: many; v_call: TRBV3-1; cdr3_aa: CASSQDPQNRDTQYF; cdr3_nt: TGTGCCAGCAGCCAAGACCCACAGAATCGGGATACGCAGTATTTT
j_call: TRBJ1-5; d_call: NA; clone_size: many; v_call: TRBV6-2/TRBV6-3; cdr3_aa: CASSYGSNQPQHF; cdr3_nt: TGTGCCAGCAGTTACGGGAGCAATCAGCCCCAGCATTTT
j_call: TRBJ2-1; d_call: NA; clone_size: many; v_call: TRBV6-6; cdr3_aa: CASSYGGLTSRLLF; cdr3_nt: TGTGCCAGCAGTTACGGTGGGCTGACTAGTAGGTTACTCTTC
j_call: TRBJ2-1; d_call: NA; clone_size: NA; v_call: TRBV9; cdr3_aa: CASSVGRDTLNQQFF; cdr3_nt: TGTGCCAGCAGCGTAGGGCGGGACACCCTAAATCAGCAGTTCTTC
j_call: TRBJ1-2; d_call: NA; clone_size: many; v_call: TRBV7-6; cdr3_aa: CASSLGNGVYGYTF; cdr3_nt: TGTGCCAGCAGCTTAGGAAACGGGGTCTATGGCTACACCTTC
j_call: TRBJ1-1; d_call: TRBD1; clone_size: NA; v_call: TRBV5-1; cdr3_aa: CASSFDPTGASEAFF; cdr3_nt: TGCGCCAGCAGCTTCGACCCGACAGGGGCGTCTGAAGCTTTCTTT
j_call: TRBJ2-2; d_call: TRBD1; clone_size: many; v_call: TRBV6-5; cdr3_aa: CASSYSFGTGMNTGELFF; cdr3_nt: TGTGCCAGCAGTTACTCGTTCGGGACAGGGATGAACACCGGGGAGCTGTTTTTT
j_call: TRBJ2-1; d_call: TRBD2; clone_size: NA; v_call: TRBV24-1; cdr3_aa: CASHASGRNEQFF; cdr3_nt: TGTGCCAGCCACGCTAGCGGGAGGAATGAGCAGTTCTTC
j_call: TRBJ2-7; d_call: NA; clone_size: NA; v_call: TRBV7-2; cdr3_aa: CASSRSPGGRIEQYF; cdr3_nt: TGTGCCAGCAGCCGATCCCCTGGGGGACGGATCGAGCAGTACTTC
j_call: TRBJ2-7; d_call: TRBD1; clone_size: many; v_call: TRBV20-1; cdr3_aa: CSANYRGGGEQYF; cdr3_nt: TGCAGTGCCAACTACAGGGGCGGTGGGGAGCAGTACTTC
j_call: TRBJ1-2; d_call: NA; clone_size: NA; v_call: TRBV5-4; cdr3_aa: CVSSLALGYPYGYTF; cdr3_nt: TGTGTCAGCAGCCTGGCCTTAGGGTACCCCTATGGCTACACCTTC
j_call: TRBJ2-7; d_call: TRBD2; clone_size: many; v_call: TRBV9; cdr3_aa: CASSVVVGLAGHEQYF; cdr3_nt: TGTGCCAGCAGCGTTGTAGTGGGACTAGCGGGCCACGAGCAGTACTTC
j_call: TRBJ2-5; d_call: TRBD1; clone_size: NA; v_call: TRBV20-1; cdr3_aa: CSARTGVETQYF; cdr3_nt: TGCAGTGCTAGAACAGGGGTAGAGACCCAGTACTTC